Reported below is one T cell receptor beta chain. Which antigen it targets is not known. No clone much larger than this one lies a single base away; base qualities are absent. The data originate from a study of blood T cells in healthy people across ages (dated by TCRdb to the mid-2010s). Looking at the study overall: In model experiments, template switching captured about one uniquely barcoded TCR beta cDNA molecule for every two T cells. For two donors (one aged 18 to 30 and one aged 80 or older), the study analyzed two additional independent replicas of 1 million unique cDNA reads from the same blood draw. Donors of different ages were randomly distributed across sequencing lanes to avoid experimental bias. The study measured age-related changes in TCR beta repertoire diversity using deep sequencing normalized with unique cDNA molecular identifiers. The donors were divided into four age groups: young (average approximately 16 years), middle-aged (around 41), aged (about 61) and long-lived (about 79). Paper-wide results and their limitations: Observed TCR beta diversity per million T cells fell roughly linearly with age, and a significant reduction was already apparent by age about 36. Because profiling used bulk unsorted PBMCs, naive and antigen-experienced compartments could not be compared conclusively. The long-lived group showed more naive CD4+ T cells, fewer expanded clones and increased TCR diversity than the aged group, suggesting age selection. Donor CMV infection status was unknown, potentially confounding age-related changes in expanded clonotypes. Total diversity estimates from one million sequenced T cells were considered lower bounds and underestimates. The percentage of naive T cells measured by flow cytometry correlated strongly with observed TCR beta diversity.

The 35 to 40 donors, aged about 6 to 100 years, were systemically healthy Caucasian individuals from Russia. Roughly 11 milliliters of peripheral blood were drawn from each donor into EDTA-treated Vacutainer tubes. Ficoll-Paque density-gradient centrifugation was used to isolate PBMCs, with at least 6.5 million per sample. Total RNA, at least 6 micrograms per sample, was extracted from PBMCs with Trizol reagent. The percentages of naive CD45RAhigh/CD27high T cells were determined by flow cytometry on a PBMC aliquot from every donor. The library was prepared using 5' RACE. Sequenced using an Illumina HiSeq 2500. A second PCR of roughly 7 to 11 cycles was run with a J-beta primer mix and a sample-barcoded 5' primer. Each TCR beta cDNA molecule received a unique molecular identifier from a template-switch 5' adaptor carrying 12 random nucleotides. Each sample yielded at least 3 million CDR3-containing paired-end reads. All of the RNA was converted into first-strand cDNA using the Mint cDNA synthesis kit, with a TRBC-specific oligonucleotide serving as the primer. Following uracil-DNA glycosylase treatment, all cDNA underwent a first 18-cycle PCR with the universal primers M1SS and BC2_uni_R. The paper's data handling went like this. For normalization, 1 million high-quality reads, each with a distinct molecular identifier, were randomly selected from each sample. Instead of being binned into consensus sequences, reads that shared molecular identifiers were thrown out. MiTCR, set to a Q25 quality threshold and the strictest error-elimination algorithm, was used for CDR3 identification, clonotype clustering and error correction. A nonparametric unseen species model using Euler transformation provided a lower-bound estimate of total TCR beta diversity. TCRdb redid the processing of the public reads, applying fastp at Q25 and MiXCR, and retained in-frame beta chains. One record per CDR3 amino acid sequence lists the most common genes and DNA. The V and J calls, along with clone size, are taken from TCRdb and not from the paper's own processing. Counted in this sample were approximately 1,000,000 distinct CDR3 sequences; less than 45% of them appeared once. The ten most abundant clones make up about an eighth of the sample.

From a lookup of the germline V gene, CDR1 and CDR2 are SGHDN and FVKESK. V and J lose 1 base and 3 bases, and a span of 14 bases separates them. Taken from cysteine to phenylalanine, the CDR3 has 16 residues. Just the 48-base CDR3 DNA is kept, in frame starting at base 1. The TCR sequence derives from a young man in good health. Sample: blood. Here the chain combines TRBV14 and TRBJ2-3, with the D call tentatively TRBD1 or TRBD2, each fitting 6 bases. The CDR3 here reads CASSQGGGRRTDTQYF. Read as DNA, the sequence is TGTGCCAGCAGCCAAGGAGGGGGGCGGAGGACAGATACGCAGTATTTT.